A selection of T cell receptor beta chains follows, all from one sample in a study of cytomegalovirus exposure and HLA in healthy donors. Assay: immunoSEQ multiplex PCR; the TCRdb copy retains only in-frame clones and omits some. The sample includes 150,000 or so clones, around 80% of them seen just once. The specimen sequenced was PBMCs. The receptors shown here come from a male donor in good health and CMV-seropositive. CDR3s include the opening cysteine and the closing phenylalanine or tryptophan. Each record gives: clone size, D gene, J gene, V gene, CDR3 DNA, CDR3 protein. A D gene is named only where the DNA matches it firmly. Size tells how often a clone was seen (once, few, many) or the class of an expanded clone, and some rows leave it out.

.	TRBD1	TRBJ1-2	TRBV30	TGTGCCTGGAGCCCGGGACAGGGGCCGGCTAACTATGGCTACACCTTC	CAWSPGQGPANYGYTF
.	.	TRBJ1-1	TRBV19	TGTGCCAGTAGTCCATCAGGGTCAGGATACACTGAAGCTTTCTTT	CASSPSGSGYTEAFF
.	TRBD1	TRBJ1-2	TRBV20-1	TGCAGTACTCTGGACAGGGCTGGCTACACCTTC	CSTLDRAGYTF
.	.	TRBJ2-7	TRBV5-1	TGCGCCAGCAGCTTGGCGGGGTCCTACGAACAGTACTTC	CASSLAGSYEQYF
few	.	TRBJ1-6	TRBV6-5	TGTGCCAGCAGTTACTCCCCAGGGCCACAGCTCTCACCCCTCCACTTT	CASSYSPGPQLSPLHF
.	.	TRBJ1-2	TRBV5-4	TGTGCCAGCAGCTTACCAGGGGCCAACTATGGCTACACCTTC	CASSLPGANYGYTF
.	TRBD1	TRBJ2-1	TRBV4-3	TGCGCCAGCAGCCCCCGGACAGGGAATGAGCAGTTCTTC	CASSPRTGNEQFF
.	TRBD1	TRBJ1-1	TRBV28	TGTGCCAGCAGTCCCCCGGACAGGTTCGGGGCTGAAGCTTTCTTT	CASSPPDRFGAEAFF
.	.	TRBJ1-3	TRBV5-6	TGTGCCAGCAGCGCGCCTTCGGGGTTCTCTGGAAACACCATATATTTT	CASSAPSGFSGNTIYF
.	TRBD1	TRBJ1-1	TRBV28	TGTGCCAGCATCAAAGGGGGCAGGGGTAAGGCTTTCTTT	CASIKGGRGKAFF
.	TRBD1	TRBJ1-1	TRBV14	TGTGCCAGCAGCCAAGGGGGGACAGGGAAAGCTTTCTTT	CASSQGGTGKAFF
.	TRBD2	TRBJ2-7	TRBV5-4	TGTGCCAGCAGCTTGGCCAGCGGGACGGTCTACGAGCAGTACTTC	CASSLASGTVYEQYF
few	TRBD2	TRBJ2-3	TRBV2	TGTGCCAGCAGTGTTCTTCGGGGGGGGATAGATACGCAGTATTTT	CASSVLRGGIDTQYF
.	.	TRBJ1-1	TRBV29-1	TGCAGCGTTGAATTGGGGACTATGAACACTGAAGCTTTCTTT	CSVELGTMNTEAFF
.	.	TRBJ1-2	TRBV6-1	TGTGCCAGCAGTTGGACAGATAACTATGGCTACACCTTC	CASSWTDNYGYTF